One T cell receptor (beta chain) is described in this entry. What it binds is unknown. General study results and limits: Tumor memory CD4+ T cell TCR gene usage was found to cluster with blood and lymph node memory CD4+ cells and with lymph node naive CD4+ cells.

Full-length variable regions came from constant-region reverse primers plus semi-nested Nested Universal Primer A PCR. TCRdb analysed the 5' RACE reads with MiXCR anew, one entry per CDR3 protein. The table shows roughly 69,000 distinct CDR3 sequences, with about 20% occurring only once. CDR1 and CDR2 (germline): DFQATT, SNEGSKA (reference sequence). V was pared by 3 bases and J by 2 bases, with 11 bases between. This CDR3 has 14 amino acids. The sequence was obtained from a female donor with breast cancer. Sequencing was carried out using memory CD4+ T cells sorted from a lymph node. Subset defined: memory CD4+ T cells, CD4+CD45RO+CD25-. The chain recombines TRBV20-1 with TRBJ1-5, with a tentative D call TRBD1 (6 bases). CDR3 nucleotides: TGCAGTGCTAGGTACAGGGTTCGCAATCAGCCCCAGCATTTT. This encodes CSARYRVRNQPQHF.